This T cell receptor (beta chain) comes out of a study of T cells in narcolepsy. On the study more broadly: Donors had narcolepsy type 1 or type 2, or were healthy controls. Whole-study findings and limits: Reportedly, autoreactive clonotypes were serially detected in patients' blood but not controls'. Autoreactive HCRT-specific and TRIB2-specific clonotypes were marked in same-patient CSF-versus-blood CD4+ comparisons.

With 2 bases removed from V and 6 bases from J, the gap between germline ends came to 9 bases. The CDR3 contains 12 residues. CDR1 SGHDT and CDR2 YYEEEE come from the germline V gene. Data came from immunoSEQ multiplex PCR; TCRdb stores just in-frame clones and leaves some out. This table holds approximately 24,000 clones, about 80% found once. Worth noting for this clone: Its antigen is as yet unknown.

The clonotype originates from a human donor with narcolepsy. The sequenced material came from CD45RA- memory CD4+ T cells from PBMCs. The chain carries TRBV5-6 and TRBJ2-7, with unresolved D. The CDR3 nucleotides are TGTGCCAGCAGCTTAGCACAAGCCGAGCAGTACTTC. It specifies CASSLAQAEQYF.